This TCR beta chain is drawn from a study of shared clonotypes between healthy human individuals. As for the study in general: The study enrolled a couple of women and a few men aged 18 to 49.

Whole-study results and caveats: Depth of sequencing was expected to influence donor clonotype sharing.

This clone was recorded once. Its antigen is not known. The data were produced by immunoSEQ multiplex PCR, yet TCRdb's version contains in-frame clones alone and is incomplete. The sample lists approximately 2,300,000 clones; roughly 90% were seen once. This receptor was identified in a man aged 18-30 years in good health. Some clones in this sample may be carry-over from other donors' samples. Material: naive CD4+ T cells from PBMCs. Subset: CD45RA+ positively selected.

CDR3 protein: CASSLGTGGSRTEAFF. Here the CDR3 DNA reads TGTGCCAGCAGTCTCGGGACAGGGGGCTCCCGAACTGAAGCTTTCTTT. The chain employs TRBV28 and TRBJ1-1, with 12 bases fitting TRBD1. CDR1 is MDHEN and CDR2 is SYDVKM in the germline V gene. CDR3 length: 16 amino acids. Trimming took 5 bases from V and 5 from J; bases not matched to a gene: 9. Variable domain in full (rest from reference TRBV28 and TRBJ1-1): DVKVTQSSRYLVKRTGEKVFLECVQDMDHENMFWYRQDPGLGLRLIYFSYDVKMKEKGDIPEGYSVSREKKERFSLILESASTNQTSMYLCASSLGTGGSRTEAFFGQGTRLTVV.